The 28 T cell receptor beta chains in this list originate from one sample, sequenced in a study of blood T cell repertoires in COVID-19. Sequencing used immunoSEQ multiplex PCR; TCRdb keeps in-frame clones, though not all of them. This sample carries roughly 330,000 clones, about 85% of them seen once, and the ten largest clones take approximately 5.3%. Sequencing was performed on PBMCs or T cells enriched from blood (not recorded which). These receptors originate from a woman in her twenties or thirties who had recovered from COVID-19.

The chain links TRBV11-2 to TRBJ1-1, with a weak D call TRBD1 (6 bases). CDR1 is SGHAT and CDR2 is FQNNGV in the germline V gene. The CDR3 runs 13 residues. Deletions cut 1 base from V and 12 bases from J, with 15 bases between. CDR3 loop: CASSLGFGGATFF. The CDR3 coding sequence is TGTGCCAGCAGCTTAGGGTTTGGGGGGGCGACTTTCTTT.

The V and J genes are TRBV5-8 and TRBJ1-3, with D possibly TRBD1 on 5 matching bases. The CDR3 has 15 amino acids. Per germline, CDR1 SGHTS and CDR2 YDEGEE. V lost 2 bases, J lost 0 bases, and 9 bases lay in between. The CDR3 DNA reads TGTGCCAGCAGCTTAGCAGGGTACTCTGGAAACACCATATATTTT. Protein sequence: CASSLAGYSGNTIYF.

This clone was counted a few times. The chain employs TRBV6-2 or TRBV6-3 and TRBJ1-4; 8 positions match TRBD1. After removal of 4 bases from V and 3 bases from J, the junction contained 10 bases not matched to a gene. The CDR3 consists of 17 residues. CDR1 is MNHEY, CDR2 SVGEGT, per germline. The CDR3 sequence is CASSSAGDRLSNEKLFF. CDR3 nucleotides: TGTGCCAGCAGTTCCGCCGGGGACAGGCTTTCTAATGAAAAACTGTTTTTT.

The CDR3 DNA reads as TGTGCCACCACCCAGAGACGGGGGTCTGAAGCTTTCTTT. Translated: CATTQRRGSEAFF. The rearrangement links TRBV15 to TRBJ1-1; the D gene is possibly TRBD1 (5 bases). CDR1 and CDR2 (germline): LNHNV, YYDKDF (reference sequence). Trimming left V 7 bases short and J 6 bases short, with 15 bases between. This CDR3 is built from 13 residues.

In this sample, this clone turned up once. The chain uses TRBV4-1 and TRBJ1-2, with D possibly TRBD1 on 6 matching bases. Trimming shortened V by 1 base and J by 6 bases, and 15 bases separated the two germline ends. This CDR3 spans 15 amino acids. CDR1 is MGHRA and CDR2 is YSYEKL in the germline V gene. The CDR3, as DNA: TGCGCCAGCAGCCAAGGTAGACAGGCCCTCGATGGCTACACCTTC. This sequence encodes CASSQGRQALDGYTF.

The chain has TRBV2 and TRBJ1-1; perhaps TRBD1 as D (5 bases). Germline V lookup: CDR1 SNHLY, CDR2 FYNNEI. This CDR3 has 13 amino acids. Trimming shortened V by 5 bases and J by 1 base, and 8 bases separated the two germline ends. In DNA form, the CDR3 reads TGTGCCAGCAGTAAGGACAAGAACACTGAAGCTTTCTTT. Residues: CASSKDKNTEAFF.

The chain recombines TRBV3-1 (or the pseudogene TRBV3-2) with TRBJ2-7, with 7 bases aligning to TRBD1. Unmatched junction bases numbered 7, after V lost 3 bases and J lost 5 bases. Germline CDR1 and CDR2: LGHDT and YNNKEL (reference sequence). The CDR3 is 14 amino acids. CDR3 in DNA: TGTGCCAGCAGCCAGACAGGGAGTAAGAACGAGCAGTACTTC. Its translation is CASSQTGSKNEQYF.

The chain is built from TRBV11-2 and TRBJ2-1; 7 positions agree with TRBD2. V was pared by 1 base and J by 4 bases, with 7 bases of the junction left unmatched. Germline CDR1 reads SGHAT; CDR2 reads FQNNGV. The CDR3 length is 16 residues. The CDR3 loop reads CASSLGVSGGYNEQFF. DNA of the CDR3: TGTGCCAGCAGCTTAGGAGTCTCGGGGGGATACAATGAGCAGTTCTTC.

This clone was recorded once. The rearrangement joins TRBV23-1 to TRBJ1-6, with 9 bases fitting TRBD1. TRBV23-1 is an ORF, with its function uncertain. With V trimmed by 8 bases and J by 10 bases, 9 bases remained unmatched. The CDR3 is 14 amino acids. This CDR3 reads CASGYRGQESPLHF. CDR3 coding DNA: TGCGCCAGCGGATACAGGGGGCAAGAATCACCCCTCCACTTT.

V gene TRBV5-1 combines with J gene TRBJ1-1, with 7 bases lining up with TRBD1. With V trimmed by 4 bases and J by 6 bases, 6 bases remained unmatched. The CDR3 contains 13 residues. Germline V gene sequence: CDR1 SGHRS, CDR2 YFSETQ. This CDR3 reads CASSQPTGAEAFF. CDR3 in DNA: TGCGCCAGCAGCCAACCTACAGGGGCTGAAGCTTTCTTT.

The rearrangement uses TRBV4-1 and TRBJ2-2; weak D call: TRBD1 (6 bases). Germline V gene sequence: CDR1 MGHRA, CDR2 YSYEKL. CDR3 size: 16 residues. Trimming removed 3 bases from V and 2 bases from J, with 13 bases in between. CDR3 amino acids: CASSQAQGANTGELFF. In nucleotides, the CDR3 is TGCGCCAGCAGCCAGGCACAGGGAGCCAACACCGGGGAGCTGTTTTTT.

The J gene is TRBJ2-7, the V gene TRBV6-5; 9 bases line up with TRBD1. Trimming at V came to 1 base and at J to 4 bases, leaving 5 bases not matched to a gene. The CDR3 length is 15 residues. From germline, CDR1 is MNHEY and CDR2 SVGAGI. Here the CDR3 reads CASSYLGQGHYEQYF. The CDR3 DNA follows: TGTGCCAGCAGTTACTTAGGACAGGGGCATTACGAGCAGTACTTC.

The V and J genes are TRBV15 and TRBJ1-2; D call uncertain. The CDR3 is made up of 15 amino acids. Looked up from germline, CDR1 is LNHNV and CDR2 is YYDKDF (reference sequence). V was shortened by 0 bases and J by 0 bases, with 8 bases between the two germline ends. Written as DNA, the CDR3 is TGTGCCACCAGCAGAGAGGGCAGGTCTAACTATGGCTACACCTTC. Residues: CATSREGRSNYGYTF.

The chain has TRBV5-1 and TRBJ2-1; 10 positions match TRBD2. With V trimmed by 4 bases and J by 2 bases, 15 bases remained unmatched. Looked up from germline, CDR1 is SGHRS and CDR2 is YFSETQ. The CDR3 loop spans 19 amino acids. Written as DNA, the CDR3 is TGCGCCAGCAGCCTGGGATCGACTGTGCTAGCGGGGGCCTACAATGAGCAGTTCTTC. This encodes CASSLGSTVLAGAYNEQFF.

This CDR3 reads CASSQAIGGTASSYEQYF. CDR3 sequence (DNA): TGCGCCAGCAGCCAAGCGATTGGCGGGACGGCGTCCTCCTACGAGCAGTACTTC. This sequence joins TRBV4-1 and TRBJ2-7, with D maybe TRBD2 (6 bases). This CDR3 has 18 residues. The ends were cut back, 1 base at V and 0 bases at J, with 19 bases in the middle. Germline V CDR1 and CDR2: MGHRA, YSYEKL.

The chain combines TRBV9 with TRBJ2-6; tentatively, D is TRBD2 (5 bases). CDR3 length equals 17 residues. Between the trimmed V and J ends, which lost 0 bases and 0 bases, there was a span of 10 bases. From germline, CDR1 is SGDLS and CDR2 YYNGEE. The CDR3 loop is CASSVDPGSSGANVLTF. CDR3 in DNA: TGTGCCAGCAGCGTAGACCCGGGGAGCTCTGGGGCCAACGTCCTGACTTTC.

The chain uses TRBV7-2 and TRBJ2-5, with TRBD2 matching 10 bases. The ends lost 6 bases at V and 0 bases at J; junction bases unmatched: 7. The CDR3 totals 16 residues. Per the germline V gene, CDR1 is SGHTA and CDR2 is FQGNSA. Here the CDR3 DNA reads TGTGCCAGCAGTCAACAAGCGGGGGGGTACCAAGAGACCCAGTACTTC. It codes for CASSQQAGGYQETQYF.

The chain is built from TRBV12-5 and TRBJ2-2; D is uncertain. This CDR3 has 15 residues. The V and J ends lost 0 bases and 4 bases respectively, with 9 bases between them. Germline V gene sequence: CDR1 LGHNT, CDR2 FRNRAP. The CDR3: CASGLVTGGTGELFF. As DNA, the CDR3 is TGTGCTAGTGGTTTGGTAACCGGCGGCACCGGGGAGCTGTTTTTT.

The chain joins TRBV27 to TRBJ1-5, with D maybe TRBD1 (5 bases). The V end was cut by 8 bases, the J end by 1 base, with 18 bases between. In germline, CDR1 is MNHEY, CDR2 SMNVEV (reference sequence). The CDR3 spans 16 residues. Written as DNA, the CDR3 is TGTGCCAGCGGTCCTGGGGGGATGGGGAGCAATCAGCCCCAGCATTTT. Its protein is CASGPGGMGSNQPQHF.

The rearrangement joins TRBV4-2 to TRBJ1-6; 7 bases align to TRBD1. The V gene's germline CDR1 is LGHNA and CDR2 YNFKEQ. The CDR3 is 16 residues long. The V and J ends lost 1 base and 7 bases, in that order; junction bases with no gene match: 7. The CDR3 loop reads CASSQVKDRLNSPLHF. CDR3 coding DNA: TGTGCCAGCAGCCAAGTGAAGGACAGGCTGAATTCACCCCTCCACTTT.

CDR3 in amino acids: CASSVPGDTEAFF. CDR3 in DNA: TGTGCCAGCAGTGTGCCAGGGGACACTGAAGCTTTCTTT. V gene TRBV2 combines with J gene TRBJ1-1, with TRBD1 as a possible D gene (6 bases). Between the trimmed V and J ends, which lost 4 bases and 3 bases, there was a span of 9 bases. Germline values: CDR1 SNHLY, CDR2 FYNNEI. There are 13 residues in the CDR3.

The chain has TRBV6-5 and TRBJ2-3, with 7 bases aligning to TRBD2. The germline gives CDR1 MNHEY, CDR2 SVGAGI. Trimming removed 6 bases from V and 2 bases from J; junction bases left unmatched: 8. The CDR3 covers 15 residues. The CDR3 loop is CASSRKLAFTDTQYF. CDR3 coding DNA: TGTGCCAGCAGCCGAAAACTAGCGTTCACAGATACGCAGTATTTT.

J is TRBJ1-6 and V is TRBV3-1 (or the pseudogene TRBV3-2); 10 bases agree with TRBD1. CDR1 is LGHDT, CDR2 YNNKEL, per germline (reference sequence). There are 15 residues in the CDR3. The ends lost 3 bases at V and 9 bases at J; junction bases unmatched: 5. The CDR3 bases are TGTGCCAGCAGCCAGGCGCGACAGGGGGCTTCACCCCTCCACTTT. This sequence encodes CASSQARQGASPLHF.

This chain joins TRBV29-1 and TRBJ1-1, with D possibly being TRBD1 (6 bases). The CDR3 has 14 amino acids. V lost 6 bases to trimming and J lost 4 bases, with 18 bases between them. Germline CDR1 SQVTM, CDR2 ANQGSEA. The DNA for the CDR3 is TGCAGCGTGGATTTACAGGGTTTGGGCACTGAAGCTTTCTTT. It specifies CSVDLQGLGTEAFF.

This sequence joins TRBV9 and TRBJ1-6; TRBD1 might be the D (5 bases). V lost 4 bases to trimming and J lost 7 bases, with 12 bases between them. Germline V CDR1 and CDR2: SGDLS, YYNGEE. There are 14 residues in the CDR3. The CDR3 here is CASSLAGGNSPLHF. CDR3 bases: TGTGCCAGCAGCTTAGCGGGGGGGAATTCACCCCTCCACTTT.

This clone appeared a few times. The V and J genes are TRBV19 and TRBJ1-1; TRBD1 might be the D (6 bases). Germline CDR1 reads LNHDA; CDR2 reads SQIVND (reference sequence). The CDR3 runs to 15 residues. The V end lost 7 bases, the J end lost 0 bases, and 15 bases lay between the germline ends. The CDR3 sequence is CASTRGGGLNTEAFF. As DNA, the CDR3 is TGTGCCAGTACCCGCGGGGGCGGTCTGAACACTGAAGCTTTCTTT.

The J gene is TRBJ2-7, the V gene TRBV4-3, with 7 bases that match TRBD2. From germline, CDR1 is LGHNA and CDR2 YSLEER. V was pared by 0 bases and J by 6 bases, with 8 bases of the junction left unmatched. CDR3 length: 15 amino acids. The CDR3 bases are TGCGCCAGCAGCCAAGATCCGAGACCGGGGGGCGAGCAGTACTTC. Translated: CASSQDPRPGGEQYF.

This sequence joins TRBV7-2 and TRBJ2-7, with D perhaps TRBD1 (6 bases). The CDR3 runs 14 residues. V lost 4 bases and J 5 bases, leaving 15 bases between the germline ends. Germline CDR1 SGHTA, CDR2 FQGNSA. The CDR3 protein is CASSSSPDRDEQYF. CDR3 DNA sequence: TGTGCCAGCAGCTCATCCCCGGACAGAGACGAGCAGTACTTC. The full variable domain, with the rest looked up from reference TRBV7-2 and TRBJ2-7, is GAGVSQSPSNKVTEKGKDVELRCDPISGHTALYWYRQSLGQGLEFLIYFQGNSAPDKSGLPSDRFSAERTGGSVSTLTIQRTQQEDSAVYLCASSSSPDRDEQYFGPGTRLTVT.